The present T cell receptor beta chain was sequenced within a study of cytomegalovirus exposure and HLA in healthy donors. Findings of the study overall: It has been reported that TCR beta sequences accurately predicted the HLA-A and HLA-B alleles of most subjects. Immune exposure was documented only through CMV serostatus.

In the PCR, 60 Vbeta and 13 Jbeta primers were used. Sequencing was performed with immunoSEQ multiplex PCR; in TCRdb, only in-frame clones are kept and a portion is missing. The sample records fewer than 250,000 clones, less than 85% being singletons. Concerning this clone: The target antigen is unknown.

There are 16 residues in the CDR3. Germline V gene data show CDR1 as MGHRA and CDR2 as YSYEKL. V trimming: 2 bases; J trimming: 9 bases; junction bases outside the gene matches: 12. The receptor comes from a man younger than 45 in good health and CMV-seropositive. The material sequenced was PBMCs. V and J are TRBV4-1 and TRBJ1-5, with TRBD1 matching over 8 bases. The CDR3 sequence: CASSQPDRGIPPPQHF. In nucleotides, the CDR3 is TGCGCCAGCAGCCAACCCGACAGGGGAATTCCCCCGCCCCAGCATTTT.